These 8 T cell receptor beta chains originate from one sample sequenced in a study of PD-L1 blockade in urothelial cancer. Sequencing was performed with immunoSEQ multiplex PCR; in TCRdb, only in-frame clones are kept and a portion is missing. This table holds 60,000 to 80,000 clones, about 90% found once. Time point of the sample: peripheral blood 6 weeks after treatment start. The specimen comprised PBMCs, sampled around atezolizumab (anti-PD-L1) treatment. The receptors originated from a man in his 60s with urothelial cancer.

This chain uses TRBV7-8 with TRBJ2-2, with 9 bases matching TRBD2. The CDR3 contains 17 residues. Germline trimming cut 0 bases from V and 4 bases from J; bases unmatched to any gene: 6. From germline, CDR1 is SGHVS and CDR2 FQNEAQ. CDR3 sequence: CASSLAPRGGVTGELFF. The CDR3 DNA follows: TGTGCCAGCAGCTTAGCGCCGCGGGGGGGGGTCACCGGGGAGCTGTTTTTT.

The CDR3 DNA reads as TGTGCCAGCAGCTCGGGACAGGGAGGATTCTACGAGCAGTACTTC. It is translated as CASSSGQGGFYEQYF. The chain uses TRBV5-4 and TRBJ2-7, with TRBD1 identical over 9 bases. The CDR3 totals 15 residues. V was pared by 3 bases and J by 3 bases, with 7 bases of the junction left unmatched. Germline V lookup: CDR1 SGHNT, CDR2 YYREEE (reference sequence).

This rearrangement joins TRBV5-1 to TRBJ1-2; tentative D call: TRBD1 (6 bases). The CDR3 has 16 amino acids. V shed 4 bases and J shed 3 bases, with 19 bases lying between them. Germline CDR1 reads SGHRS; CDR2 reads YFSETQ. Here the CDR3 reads CASSPGGTRLDYGYTF. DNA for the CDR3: TGCGCCAGCAGCCCGGGGGGGACACGGTTAGACTATGGCTACACCTTC.

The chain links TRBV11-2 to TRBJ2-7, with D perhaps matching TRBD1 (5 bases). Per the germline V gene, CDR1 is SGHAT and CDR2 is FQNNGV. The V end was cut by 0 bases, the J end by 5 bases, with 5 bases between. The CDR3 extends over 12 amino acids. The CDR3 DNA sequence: TGTGCCAGCAGCTTAGACAGGGACGAGCAGTACTTC. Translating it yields CASSLDRDEQYF.

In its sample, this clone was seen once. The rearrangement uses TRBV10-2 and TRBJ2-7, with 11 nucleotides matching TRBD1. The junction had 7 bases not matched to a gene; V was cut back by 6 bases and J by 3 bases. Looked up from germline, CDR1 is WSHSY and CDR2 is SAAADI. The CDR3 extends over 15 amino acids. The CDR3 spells CASSLTGTGGYEQYF. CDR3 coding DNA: TGCGCCAGCAGCCTAACTGGGACAGGGGGCTACGAGCAGTACTTC.

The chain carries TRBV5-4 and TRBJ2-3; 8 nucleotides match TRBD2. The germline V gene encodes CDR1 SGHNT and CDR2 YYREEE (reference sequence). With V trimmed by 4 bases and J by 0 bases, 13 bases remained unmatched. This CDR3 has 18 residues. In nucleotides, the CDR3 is TGTGCCAGCAGCGCCGCCGGGAGGGCGGTTCGGAGCACAGATACGCAGTATTTT. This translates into CASSAAGRAVRSTDTQYF.

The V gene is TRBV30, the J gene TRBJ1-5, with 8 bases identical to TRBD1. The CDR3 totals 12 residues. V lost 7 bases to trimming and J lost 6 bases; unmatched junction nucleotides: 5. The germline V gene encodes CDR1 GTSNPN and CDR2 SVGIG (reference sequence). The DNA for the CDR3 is TGTGCCTCCCAAACAGGGGGTCAGCCCCAGCATTTT. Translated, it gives CASQTGGQPQHF.

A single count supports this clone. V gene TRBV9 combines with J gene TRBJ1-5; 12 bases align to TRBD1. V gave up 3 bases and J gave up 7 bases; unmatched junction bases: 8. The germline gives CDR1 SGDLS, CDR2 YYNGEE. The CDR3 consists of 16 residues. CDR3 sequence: CASSAGTGGSGQPQHF. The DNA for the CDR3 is TGTGCCAGCAGCGCCGGGACAGGGGGCTCGGGGCAGCCCCAGCATTTT. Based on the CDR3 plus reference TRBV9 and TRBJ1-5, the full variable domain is DSGVTQTPKHLITATGQRVTLRCSPRSGDLSVYWYQQSLDQGLQFLIQYYNGEERAKGNILERFSAQQFPDLHSELNLSSLELGDSALYFCASSAGTGGSGQPQHFGDGTRLSIL.